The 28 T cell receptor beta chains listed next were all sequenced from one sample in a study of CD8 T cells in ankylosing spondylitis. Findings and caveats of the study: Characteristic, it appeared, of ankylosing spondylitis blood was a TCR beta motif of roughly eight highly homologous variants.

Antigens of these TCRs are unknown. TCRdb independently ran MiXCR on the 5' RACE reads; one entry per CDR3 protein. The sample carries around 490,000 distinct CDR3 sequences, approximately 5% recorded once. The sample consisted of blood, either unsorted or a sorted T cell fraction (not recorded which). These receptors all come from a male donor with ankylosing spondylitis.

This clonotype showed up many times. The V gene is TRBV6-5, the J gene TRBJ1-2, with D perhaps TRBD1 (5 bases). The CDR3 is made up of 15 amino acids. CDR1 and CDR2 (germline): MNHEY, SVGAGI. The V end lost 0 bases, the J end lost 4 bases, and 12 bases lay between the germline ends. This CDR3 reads CASSYSITGPYGYTF. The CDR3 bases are TGTGCCAGCAGTTACTCGATTACAGGTCCCTATGGCTACACCTTC.

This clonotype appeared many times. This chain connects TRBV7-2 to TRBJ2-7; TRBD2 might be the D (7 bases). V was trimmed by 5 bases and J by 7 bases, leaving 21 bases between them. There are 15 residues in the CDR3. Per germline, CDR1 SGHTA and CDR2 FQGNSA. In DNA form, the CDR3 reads TGTGCCAGCAGCCAGATAGGGGGGGGACCCATGGAGCAGTACTTC. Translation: CASSQIGGGPMEQYF.

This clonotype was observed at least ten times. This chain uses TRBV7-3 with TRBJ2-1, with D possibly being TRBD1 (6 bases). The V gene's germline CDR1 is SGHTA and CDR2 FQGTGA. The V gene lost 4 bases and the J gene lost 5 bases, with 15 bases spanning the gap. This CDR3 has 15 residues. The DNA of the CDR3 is TGTGCCAGCAGCTCATTAGGGGGATGGGACAATGAGCAGTTCTTC. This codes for CASSSLGGWDNEQFF.

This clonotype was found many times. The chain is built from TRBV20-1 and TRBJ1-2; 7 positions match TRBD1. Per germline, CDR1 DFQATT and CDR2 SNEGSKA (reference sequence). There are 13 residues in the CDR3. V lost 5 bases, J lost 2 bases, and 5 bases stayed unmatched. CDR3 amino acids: CSAGDSLNYGYTF. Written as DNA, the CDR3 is TGCAGTGCTGGGGACAGCCTGAACTATGGCTACACCTTC.

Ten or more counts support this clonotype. CDR3 loop: CASSDSTIYGYTF. CDR3 nucleotides: TGTGCCAGCAGCGACAGCACCATCTATGGCTACACCTTC. The V call is TRBV28, the J call TRBJ1-2; TRBD1 is a possible D gene (5 bases). The ends were cut back, 6 bases at V and 4 bases at J, with 12 bases in the middle. CDR1 and CDR2 from the germline V gene are MDHEN and SYDVKM. The length of the CDR3 is 13 residues.

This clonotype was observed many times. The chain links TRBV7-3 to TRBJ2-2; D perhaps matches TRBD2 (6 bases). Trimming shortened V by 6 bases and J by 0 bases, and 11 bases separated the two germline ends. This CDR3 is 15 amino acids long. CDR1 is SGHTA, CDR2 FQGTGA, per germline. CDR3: CASRPGRPNTGELFF. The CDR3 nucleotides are TGTGCCAGCAGGCCCGGGAGACCGAACACCGGGGAGCTGTTTTTT.

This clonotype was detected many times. The CDR3 region is CASSLRRQGGDTQYF. Here the CDR3 DNA reads TGTGCCAGCAGCTTGAGACGGCAGGGTGGGGATACGCAGTATTTT. V and J are TRBV7-9 and TRBJ2-3, with D maybe TRBD1 (5 bases). V was clipped by 3 bases and J by 6 bases, with 16 bases between them. The CDR3 spans 15 residues. Germline values: CDR1 SEHNR, CDR2 FQNEAQ (reference sequence).

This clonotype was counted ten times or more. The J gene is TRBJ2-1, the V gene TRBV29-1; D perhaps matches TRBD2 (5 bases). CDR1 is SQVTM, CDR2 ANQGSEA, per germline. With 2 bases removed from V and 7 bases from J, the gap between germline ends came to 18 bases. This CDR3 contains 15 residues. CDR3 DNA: TGCAGCGTTGAATCGCGTATGCGGGCCAGAAATGAGCAGTTCTTC. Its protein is CSVESRMRARNEQFF.

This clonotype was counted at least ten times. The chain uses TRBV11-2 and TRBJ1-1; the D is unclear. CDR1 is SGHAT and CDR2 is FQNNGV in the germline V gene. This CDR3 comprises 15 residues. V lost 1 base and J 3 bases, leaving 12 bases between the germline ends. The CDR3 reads CASSLAHGAYTEAFF. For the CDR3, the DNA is TGTGCCAGCAGCTTAGCCCACGGAGCATACACTGAAGCTTTCTTT.

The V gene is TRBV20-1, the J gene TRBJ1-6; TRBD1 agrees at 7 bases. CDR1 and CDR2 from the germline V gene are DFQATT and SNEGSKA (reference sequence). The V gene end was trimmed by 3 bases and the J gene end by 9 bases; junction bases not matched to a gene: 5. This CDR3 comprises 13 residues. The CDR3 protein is CSASRDRTSPLHF. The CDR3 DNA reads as TGCAGTGCTAGTAGGGACAGAACTTCACCCCTCCACTTT.

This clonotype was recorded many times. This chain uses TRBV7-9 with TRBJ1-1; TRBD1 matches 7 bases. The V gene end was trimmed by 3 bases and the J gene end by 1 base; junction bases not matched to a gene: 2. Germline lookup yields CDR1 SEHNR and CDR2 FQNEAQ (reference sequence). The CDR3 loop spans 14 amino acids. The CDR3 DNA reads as TGTGCCAGCAGCTTGACAGGGCCGAACACTGAAGCTTTCTTT. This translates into CASSLTGPNTEAFF.

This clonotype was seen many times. The CDR3, as DNA: TGTGCCAGCAGCCGACATCAGGGAGAAGAGACCCAGTACTTC. Encoded protein: CASSRHQGEETQYF. The chain has TRBV3-1 and TRBJ2-5, with D perhaps matching TRBD1 or TRBD2 (5 bases each). The germline gives CDR1 LGHDT, CDR2 YNNKEL (reference sequence). Deletions cut 4 bases from V and 3 bases from J, with 12 bases between. There are 14 residues in the CDR3.

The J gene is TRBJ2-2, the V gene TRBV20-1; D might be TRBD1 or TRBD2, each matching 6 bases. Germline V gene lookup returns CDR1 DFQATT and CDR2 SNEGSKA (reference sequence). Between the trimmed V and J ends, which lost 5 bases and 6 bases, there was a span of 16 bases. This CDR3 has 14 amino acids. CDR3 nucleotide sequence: TGCAGTGCTCCGAACACCGGGGGCCCCGGGGAGCTGTTTTTT. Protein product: CSAPNTGGPGELFF.

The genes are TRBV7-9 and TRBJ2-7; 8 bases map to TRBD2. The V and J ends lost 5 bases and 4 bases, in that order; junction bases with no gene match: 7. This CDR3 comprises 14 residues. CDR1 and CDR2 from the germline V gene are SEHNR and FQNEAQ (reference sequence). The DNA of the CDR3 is TGTGCCAGCAGCGCCGGGACTAGGAAGTACGAGCAGTACTTC. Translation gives CASSAGTRKYEQYF.

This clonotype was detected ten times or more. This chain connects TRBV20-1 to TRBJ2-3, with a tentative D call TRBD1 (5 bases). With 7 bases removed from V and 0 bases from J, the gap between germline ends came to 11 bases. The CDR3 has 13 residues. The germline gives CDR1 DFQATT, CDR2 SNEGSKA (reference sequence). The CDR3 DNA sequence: TGCAGTGTCCAGGGTTCTAGCACAGATACGCAGTATTTT. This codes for CSVQGSSTDTQYF.

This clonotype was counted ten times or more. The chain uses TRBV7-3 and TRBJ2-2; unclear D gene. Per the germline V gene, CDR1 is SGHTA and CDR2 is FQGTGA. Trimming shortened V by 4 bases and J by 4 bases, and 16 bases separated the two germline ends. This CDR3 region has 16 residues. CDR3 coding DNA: TGTGCCAGCAGCTCTCCAGCCGGCGTGAGCACCGGGGAGCTGTTTTTT. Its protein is CASSSPAGVSTGELFF.

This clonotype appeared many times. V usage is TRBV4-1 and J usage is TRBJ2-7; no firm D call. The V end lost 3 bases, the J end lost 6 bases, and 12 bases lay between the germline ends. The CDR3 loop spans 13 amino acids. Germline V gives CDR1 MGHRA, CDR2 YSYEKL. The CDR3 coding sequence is TGCGCCAGCAGCCAGGTTCAATACTCCGAGCAGTACTTC. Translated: CASSQVQYSEQYF.

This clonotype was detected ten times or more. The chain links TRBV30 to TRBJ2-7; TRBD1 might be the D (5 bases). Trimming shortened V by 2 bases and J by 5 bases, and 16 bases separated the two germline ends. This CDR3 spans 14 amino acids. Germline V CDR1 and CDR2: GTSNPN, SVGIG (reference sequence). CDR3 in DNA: TGTGCCTGGAGTCCCGACAGCCTTTTAAACGAGCAGTACTTC. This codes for CAWSPDSLLNEQYF.

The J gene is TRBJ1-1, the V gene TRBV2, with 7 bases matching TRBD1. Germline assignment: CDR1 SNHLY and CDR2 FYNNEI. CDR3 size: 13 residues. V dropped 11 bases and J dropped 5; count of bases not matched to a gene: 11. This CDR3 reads CAGRQGWRTEAFF. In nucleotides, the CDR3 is TGTGCCGGGAGACAGGGATGGAGAACTGAAGCTTTCTTT. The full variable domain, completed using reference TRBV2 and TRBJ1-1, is EPEVTQTPSHQVTQMGQEVILRCVPISNHLYFYWYRQILGQKVEFLVSFYNNEISEKSEIFDDQFSVERPDGSNFTLKIRSTKLEDSAMYFCAGRQGWRTEAFFGQGTRLTVV.

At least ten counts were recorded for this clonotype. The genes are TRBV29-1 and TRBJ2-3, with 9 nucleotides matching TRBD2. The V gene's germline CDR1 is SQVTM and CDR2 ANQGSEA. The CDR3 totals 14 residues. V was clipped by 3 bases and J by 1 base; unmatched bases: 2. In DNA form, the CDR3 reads TGCAGCGTTGACCTAGCGGGGCGCACAGATACGCAGTATTTT. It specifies CSVDLAGRTDTQYF.

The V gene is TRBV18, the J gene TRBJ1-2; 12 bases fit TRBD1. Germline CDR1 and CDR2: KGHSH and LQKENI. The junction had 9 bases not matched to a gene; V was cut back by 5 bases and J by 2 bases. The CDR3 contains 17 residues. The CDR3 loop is CASSSGTGGFANYGYTF. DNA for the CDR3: TGTGCCAGCTCATCGGGGACAGGGGGCTTCGCAAACTATGGCTACACCTTC.

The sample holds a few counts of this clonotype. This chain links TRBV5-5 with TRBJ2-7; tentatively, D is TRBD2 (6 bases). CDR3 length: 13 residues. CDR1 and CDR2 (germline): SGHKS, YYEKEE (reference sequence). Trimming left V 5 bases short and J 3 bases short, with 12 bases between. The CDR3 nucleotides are TGTGCCAGCAGTGAAGGGACTTTCTACGAGCAGTACTTC. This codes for CASSEGTFYEQYF.

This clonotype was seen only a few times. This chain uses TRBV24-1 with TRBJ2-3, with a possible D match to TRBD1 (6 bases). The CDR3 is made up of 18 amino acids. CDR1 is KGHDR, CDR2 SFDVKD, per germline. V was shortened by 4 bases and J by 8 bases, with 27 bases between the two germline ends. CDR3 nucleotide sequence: TGTGCCACCAGTGACCTCACCCGGGACACGGGAACAATAGGTACGCAGTATTTT. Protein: CATSDLTRDTGTIGTQYF.

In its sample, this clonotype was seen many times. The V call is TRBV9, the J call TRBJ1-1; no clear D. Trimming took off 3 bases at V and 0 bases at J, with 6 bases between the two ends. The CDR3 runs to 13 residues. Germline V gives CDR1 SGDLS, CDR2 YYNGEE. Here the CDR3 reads CASSGGVNTEAFF. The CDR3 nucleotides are TGTGCCAGCAGCGGGGGAGTGAACACTGAAGCTTTCTTT.

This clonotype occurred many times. CDR3 DNA: TGTGCCAGCAGCTTAGTCCTAGCGGAGCAGTTCTTC. Translation: CASSLVLAEQFF. The chain employs TRBV11-2 and TRBJ2-1, with D possibly being TRBD2 (6 bases). This CDR3 is built from 12 residues. The V gene's germline CDR1 is SGHAT and CDR2 FQNNGV. Trimming stripped 1 base from V and 10 bases from J, with 8 bases between.

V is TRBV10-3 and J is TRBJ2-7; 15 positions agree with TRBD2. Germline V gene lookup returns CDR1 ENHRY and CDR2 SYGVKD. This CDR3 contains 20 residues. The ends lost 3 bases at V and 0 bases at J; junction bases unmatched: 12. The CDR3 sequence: CAISDPPGLAGGYSSYEQYF. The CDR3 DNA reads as TGTGCCATCAGTGACCCCCCGGGACTAGCGGGAGGATATAGCTCCTACGAGCAGTACTTC.

DNA of the CDR3: TGCGCCAGCAGCGGGGGATGGGCAGATACGCAGTATTTT. Amino acid sequence: CASSGGWADTQYF. This chain uses TRBV5-1 with TRBJ2-3; D possibly matches TRBD1 or TRBD2 (5 bases each). Germline values: CDR1 SGHRS, CDR2 YFSETQ. CDR3 length: 13 residues. Between the trimmed V and J ends, which lost 4 bases and 4 bases, there was a span of 10 bases.

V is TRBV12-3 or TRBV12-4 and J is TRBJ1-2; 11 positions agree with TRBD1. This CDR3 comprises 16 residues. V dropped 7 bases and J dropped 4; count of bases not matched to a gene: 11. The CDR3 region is CASTGTGGPSLYGYTF. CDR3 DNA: TGTGCCAGCACCGGGACAGGGGGTCCCTCTCTCTATGGCTACACCTTC.